This TCR beta chain was identified in a study of post-analysis software for immune sequencing data. Study-level points and caveats: Patients showed TRBV5-6, TRBV5-1 and TRBV20-1 among roughly five TRBV segments more frequent than in controls.

The germline CDR1 and CDR2 sequences are SGHRS and YFSETQ. The CDR3 runs to 15 residues. V was shortened by 3 bases and J by 1 base, with 11 bases between the two germline ends. Prepared libraries of TCR beta cDNA carried unique molecular identifiers. TCRdb recomputed calls from the PCR reads with MiXCR, one row per CDR3 protein. The sample gives 170,000 or so distinct CDR3 sequences, approximately 31% of which show up once; roughly 1.6% is in the top ten. This clonotype appeared once. Its specificity is unknown. This TCR came from a girl between 10 and 17 years old with multiple sclerosis. The chain employs TRBV5-1 and TRBJ1-5, with D maybe TRBD1 (6 bases). The sequenced sample consisted of blood. The CDR3, as DNA: TGCGCCAGCAGCTGGGGGGCAGCAAGCAATCAGCCCCAGCATTTT. Its translation is CASSWGAASNQPQHF. Full variable domain (rest looked up from reference TRBV5-1 and TRBJ1-5): KAGVTQTPRYLIKTRGQQVTLSCSPISGHRSVSWYQQTPGQGLQFLFEYFSETQRNKGNFPGRFSGRQFSNSRSEMNVSTLELGDSALYLCASSWGAASNQPQHFGDGTRLSIL.